Sequencing of this TCR beta chain was carried out in a study of shared clonotypes between healthy human individuals. Study as a whole: Contributing individuals were two females and three males aged 18 to 49. There were three CD4 naive, three CD4 memory, two CD8 naive and one CD8 memory plates per donor. The study's findings and limits: Researchers sampled blood only, noting tissue repertoires likely differ.

The CDR3 length is 19 residues. Germline CDR1 SGHNT, CDR2 YENEEA. The trim removed 5 bases at V and 1 base at J, leaving 14 bases unmatched. Terminally differentiated effector memory CD45RA+ cells were left out of the naive CD8 fraction, which was CD45RO-negative and positively selected for CCR7. In the study's own analysis: Filtering differed because ImmunoSEQ produced junction-only sequences that carried no quality scores. Data came from immunoSEQ multiplex PCR; TCRdb stores just in-frame clones and leaves some out. The DNA was the basis for D and trimming; V, J and clone size are from that table. The sample includes about 2 million clones, roughly 94% of them seen just once. Note on this clone: Antigen specificity is unknown.

The TCR was taken from a man aged 18-30 years in good health. The chain recombines TRBV11-3 with TRBJ2-4; TRBD1 aligns across 10 bases. Sequenced sample: naive CD8+ T cells sorted from blood. The CDR3 bases are TGTGCCAGCAGCCCCAGACAGGGGGCCGTAGATCGGGCCAAAAACATTCAGTACTTC. Its translation is CASSPRQGAVDRAKNIQYF.